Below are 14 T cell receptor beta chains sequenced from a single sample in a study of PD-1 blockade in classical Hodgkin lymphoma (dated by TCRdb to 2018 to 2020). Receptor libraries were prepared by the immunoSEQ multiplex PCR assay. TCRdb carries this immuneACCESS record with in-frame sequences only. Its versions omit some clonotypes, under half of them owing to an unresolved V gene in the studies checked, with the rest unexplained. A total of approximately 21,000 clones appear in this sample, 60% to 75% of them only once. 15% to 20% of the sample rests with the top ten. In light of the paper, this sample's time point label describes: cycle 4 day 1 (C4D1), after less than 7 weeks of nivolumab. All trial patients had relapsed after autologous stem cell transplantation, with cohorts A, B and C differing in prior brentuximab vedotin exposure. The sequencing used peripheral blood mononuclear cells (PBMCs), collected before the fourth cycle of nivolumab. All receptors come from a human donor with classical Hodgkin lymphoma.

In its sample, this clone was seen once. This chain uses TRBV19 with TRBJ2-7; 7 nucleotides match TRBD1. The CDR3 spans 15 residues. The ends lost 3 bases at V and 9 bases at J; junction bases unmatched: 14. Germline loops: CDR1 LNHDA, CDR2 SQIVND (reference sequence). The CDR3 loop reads CASSMARTGGPVQYF. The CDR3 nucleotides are TGTGCCAGTAGTATGGCTCGGACAGGTGGGCCGGTGCAGTACTTC.

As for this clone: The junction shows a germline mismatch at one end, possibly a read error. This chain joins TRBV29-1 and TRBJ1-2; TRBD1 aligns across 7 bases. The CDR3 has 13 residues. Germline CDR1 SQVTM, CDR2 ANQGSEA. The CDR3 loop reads CSVVGRGYYDYTF. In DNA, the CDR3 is TGCAGCGTTGTCGGCAGGGGGTACTATGACTACACCTTC.

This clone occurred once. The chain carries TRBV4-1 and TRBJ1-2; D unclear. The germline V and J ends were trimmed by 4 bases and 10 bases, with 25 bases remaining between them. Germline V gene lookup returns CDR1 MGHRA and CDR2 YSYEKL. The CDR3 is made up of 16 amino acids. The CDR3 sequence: CASSPIVSGKGLVYTF. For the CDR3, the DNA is TGCGCCAGCAGCCCCATCGTGTCGGGGAAAGGTCTTGTCTACACCTTC.

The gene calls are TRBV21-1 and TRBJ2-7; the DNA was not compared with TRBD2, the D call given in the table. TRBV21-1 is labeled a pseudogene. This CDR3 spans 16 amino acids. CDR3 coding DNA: TGTGCCAGCAGCATGCAGATTAGCGGCTTCGCCTACGAGCAGTACTTC. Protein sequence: CASSMQISGFAYEQYF.

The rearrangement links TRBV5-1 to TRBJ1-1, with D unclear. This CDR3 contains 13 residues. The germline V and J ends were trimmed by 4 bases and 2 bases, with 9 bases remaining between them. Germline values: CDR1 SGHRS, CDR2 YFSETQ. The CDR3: CASSPGPNTEAFF. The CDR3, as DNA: TGCGCCAGCAGCCCCGGACCCAACACTGAAGCTTTCTTT.

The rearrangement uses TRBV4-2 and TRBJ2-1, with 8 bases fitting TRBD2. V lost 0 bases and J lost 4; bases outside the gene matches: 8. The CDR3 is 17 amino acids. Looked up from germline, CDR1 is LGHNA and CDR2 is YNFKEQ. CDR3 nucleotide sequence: TGTGCCAGCAGCCAAGATGGGGGCGGGGGGACATACAATGAGCAGTTCTTC. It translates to CASSQDGGGGTYNEQFF.

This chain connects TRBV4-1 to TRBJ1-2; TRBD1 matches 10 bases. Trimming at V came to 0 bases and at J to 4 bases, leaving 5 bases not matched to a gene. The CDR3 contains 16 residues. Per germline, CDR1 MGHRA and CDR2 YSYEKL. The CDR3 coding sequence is TGCGCCAGCAGCCAAGACCGGGACAGGGGATTCTATGGCTACACCTTC. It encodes CASSQDRDRGFYGYTF.

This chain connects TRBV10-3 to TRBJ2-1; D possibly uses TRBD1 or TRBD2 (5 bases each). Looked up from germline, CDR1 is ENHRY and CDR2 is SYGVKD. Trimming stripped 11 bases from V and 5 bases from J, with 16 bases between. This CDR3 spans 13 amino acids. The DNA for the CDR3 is TGTGCCGTGCGTGGGGGTTTCCACAATGAGCAGTTCTTC. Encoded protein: CAVRGGFHNEQFF.

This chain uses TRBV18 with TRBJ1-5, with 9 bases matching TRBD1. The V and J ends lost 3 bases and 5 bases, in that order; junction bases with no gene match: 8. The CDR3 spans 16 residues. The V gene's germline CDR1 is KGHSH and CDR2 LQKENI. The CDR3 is CASSPFDRGLHQPQHF. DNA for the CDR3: TGTGCCAGCTCACCTTTCGACAGGGGGTTACATCAGCCCCAGCATTTT.

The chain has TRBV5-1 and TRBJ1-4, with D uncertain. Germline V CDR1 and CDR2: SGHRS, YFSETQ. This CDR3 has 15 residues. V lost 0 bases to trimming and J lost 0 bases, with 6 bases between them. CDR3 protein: CASSLVYATNEKLFF. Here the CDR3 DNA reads TGCGCCAGCAGCTTGGTCTATGCAACTAATGAAAAACTGTTTTTT. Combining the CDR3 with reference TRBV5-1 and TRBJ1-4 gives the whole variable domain KAGVTQTPRYLIKTRGQQVTLSCSPISGHRSVSWYQQTPGQGLQFLFEYFSETQRNKGNFPGRFSGRQFSNSRSEMNVSTLELGDSALYLCASSLVYATNEKLFFGSGTQLSVL.

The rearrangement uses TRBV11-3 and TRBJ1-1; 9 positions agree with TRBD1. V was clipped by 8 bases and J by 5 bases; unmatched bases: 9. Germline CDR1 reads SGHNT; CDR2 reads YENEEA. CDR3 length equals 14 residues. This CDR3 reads CASCTGGVWTEAFF. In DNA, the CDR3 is TGTGCCAGCTGTACAGGGGGCGTTTGGACTGAAGCTTTCTTT.

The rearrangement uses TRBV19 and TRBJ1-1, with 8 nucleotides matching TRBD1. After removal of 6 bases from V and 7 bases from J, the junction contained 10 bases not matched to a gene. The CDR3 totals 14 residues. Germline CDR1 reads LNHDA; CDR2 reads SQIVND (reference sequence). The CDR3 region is CASRRTGRSVEAFF. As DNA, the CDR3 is TGTGCCAGTAGGCGGACAGGGCGTTCTGTTGAAGCTTTCTTT.

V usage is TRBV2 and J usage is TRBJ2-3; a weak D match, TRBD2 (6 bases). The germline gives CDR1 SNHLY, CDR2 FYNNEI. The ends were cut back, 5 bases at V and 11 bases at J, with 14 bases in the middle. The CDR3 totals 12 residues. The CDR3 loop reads CASSPSQGGQYF. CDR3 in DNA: TGTGCCAGCAGTCCCAGCCAGGGAGGGCAGTATTTT.

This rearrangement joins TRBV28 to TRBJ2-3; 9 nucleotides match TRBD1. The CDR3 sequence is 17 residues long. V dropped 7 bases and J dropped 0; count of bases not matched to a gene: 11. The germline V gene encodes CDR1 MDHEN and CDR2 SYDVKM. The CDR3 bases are TGTGCCAGCAACCATATACACAGGGGGCGCAGCACAGATACGCAGTATTTT. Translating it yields CASNHIHRGRSTDTQYF.